The rows below give T cell receptor beta chains drawn from one sample of a study of cytomegalovirus exposure and HLA in healthy donors. This table comes from immunoSEQ multiplex PCR, and its TCRdb copy is limited to in-frame clones, with some not included. This table holds 78,000 or so clones, about 96% found once. Sequenced material: PBMCs. These receptors were taken from a man younger than 35 in good health and CMV-seropositive. Both conserved end residues are trimmed from each CDR3. The D gene is left open where the match is weak. The size entry is marked missing in some rows and otherwise reads once, few, many or a size class.

CDR3 protein	D gene	J gene	V gene	clone size
ASSLDRGGEQF	TRBD2	TRBJ2-1	TRBV11-2	once
ASSLGQGPGEQY	-	TRBJ2-7	TRBV11-3	-
AWSLAPDTQY	-	TRBJ2-3	TRBV30	-
ASSNRERTGTRADTQY	TRBD2	TRBJ2-3	TRBV28	-
ASSGLAGGLEQF	TRBD2	TRBJ2-1	TRBV7-8	-
ASSTTGTNTGELF	TRBD1	TRBJ2-2	TRBV9	-
ASSQTSENTGELF	TRBD2	TRBJ2-2	TRBV4-2	-
ASSGLAGGLSTLPYEQY	TRBD2	TRBJ2-7	TRBV28	-
ASSLWTSGTPDTQY	TRBD2	TRBJ2-3	TRBV27	-
ASSLGQDSTEAF	TRBD1	TRBJ1-1	TRBV4-2	-
ASSALQGPSSYEQY	TRBD1	TRBJ2-7	TRBV7-9	-
ASRAFGGATNEKLF	-	TRBJ1-4	TRBV5-4	-
ASSPRPLPSYGYT	-	TRBJ1-2	TRBV28	-
ASSKGLALAKNIQY	TRBD2	TRBJ2-4	TRBV19	-
ASSVVATIGGGGDEQF	-	TRBJ2-1	TRBV9	-
ASSLLAGGEADTQY	TRBD2	TRBJ2-3	TRBV4-2	-
ASSQEPKETQY	-	TRBJ2-5	TRBV4-1	-
ASSTATGDSTEAF	-	TRBJ1-1	TRBV5-8	-
ASSERQNSNQPQH	-	TRBJ1-5	TRBV2	-
ASTKRADTQY	-	TRBJ2-3	TRBV28	-
ASRPQAGTGGSDTQY	TRBD1	TRBJ2-3	TRBV5-4	-
ASSPGLAGGLTDTQY	TRBD2	TRBJ2-3	TRBV11-3	-
ASSLTGIAHTEAF	TRBD1	TRBJ1-1	TRBV7-2	-
ASSSTVYNEQF	-	TRBJ2-1	TRBV7-9	-
ASSPTGGQYEQY	-	TRBJ2-7	TRBV6-5	few
ASATGGSGTWSEAF	TRBD1	TRBJ1-1	TRBV28	-
ASSDGDRGGETQY	TRBD1	TRBJ2-5	TRBV6-1	-
ASSRTELPLSAF	-	TRBJ1-1	TRBV5-6	-
ASSVPRGTGDYEQY	-	TRBJ2-7	TRBV9	-
ASSPPRTESTEAF	-	TRBJ1-1	TRBV6-1	-
ASSQDPPQRVEKLF	-	TRBJ1-4	TRBV4-2	-
ASSPIRGLFTEAF	-	TRBJ1-1	TRBV11-2	-
ASRGEDEKLF	-	TRBJ1-4	TRBV6-5	-
ASSNAPSGATEAF	-	TRBJ1-1	TRBV6-5	-
ASSYGLATGELF	-	TRBJ2-2	TRBV6-5	-
ASSDSGIGDRDSYEQY	TRBD1	TRBJ2-7	TRBV6-4	-
ASSSSDEGGGEKLF	-	TRBJ1-4	TRBV7-8	-
ASSIDRGPREQF	TRBD1	TRBJ2-1	TRBV19	-